This T cell receptor (beta chain) was recorded in a study of OX40 agonist ivuxolimab in advanced cancers. In the study overall: Prior checkpoint blockade (anti-PD-1, anti-PD-L1 or anti-CTLA-4) was permitted; about 40% had it. There were three patients with partial responses, one having hepatocellular carcinoma and two cutaneous melanoma.

Data came from immunoSEQ multiplex PCR; TCRdb stores just in-frame clones and leaves some out. In the table there are just under 65,000 clones, under 95% of which are singletons. The sample in question was CD4+ or CD8+ T cells sorted from blood, obtained in a trial of the OX40 agonist ivuxolimab. The TCR sequence derives from an adult with an advanced solid tumor such as melanoma, head and neck, liver or kidney cancer.

The CDR3 loop is CASRLRAAGTEAFF. The DNA of the CDR3 is TGTGCCAGCAGACTTCGGGCCGCGGGTACTGAAGCTTTCTTT. The rearrangement uses TRBV6-5 and TRBJ1-1; D is unclear. The ends were cut back, 6 bases at V and 5 bases at J, with 16 bases in the middle. Germline V gene sequence: CDR1 MNHEY, CDR2 SVGAGI. The CDR3 contains 14 residues.